The 21 T cell receptor beta chains reported below all come from one sample, sequenced in a study of CD8+ T cells in alopecia areata. Reverse transcribed after extraction, RNA yielded cDNA as the sequencing template. Some clones are missing from TCRdb's copy, which holds only in-frame ones; the method was immunoSEQ multiplex PCR. Of 200,000 to 250,000 clones in the sample, approximately 53% were seen once. Source material: CD8+ T cells sorted from blood. The receptors shown here come from a human donor in good health.

The V and J genes are TRBV21-1 and TRBJ2-7. TRBV21-1 is tagged as a pseudogene. The CDR3 loop spans 12 amino acids. This CDR3 is CASSKEGPGEYF. CDR3 DNA sequence: TGTGCCAGCAGCAAAGAGGGACCTGGAGAGTACTTC.

The J gene is TRBJ2-2, the V gene TRBV6-1; 11 nucleotides line up with TRBD2. The length of the CDR3 is 15 residues. The V gene end was trimmed by 7 bases and the J gene end by 3 bases; junction bases not matched to a gene: 4. Per germline, CDR1 MNHNS and CDR2 SASEGT. CDR3 region: CASNLLAGDTGELFF. As DNA, the CDR3 is TGTGCCAGCAATCTACTAGCGGGGGACACCGGGGAGCTGTTTTTT.

The chain uses TRBV7-3 and TRBJ1-6; 8 bases are shared with TRBD1. Germline V gene lookup returns CDR1 SGHTA and CDR2 FQGTGA. The CDR3 is 13 residues long. The junction had 3 bases not matched to a gene; V was cut back by 5 bases and J by 9 bases. The CDR3: CASSRTGGSPLHF. The CDR3 DNA is TGTGCCAGCAGCCGCACAGGGGGTTCACCCCTCCACTTT.

V and J are TRBV29-1 and TRBJ2-6; no firm D call. V dropped 3 bases and J dropped 0 bases, with 12 bases sitting between them. CDR1 and CDR2 (germline): SQVTM, ANQGSEA. CDR3 length equals 16 residues. Here the CDR3 reads CSVEAADLSGANVLTF. In nucleotides, the CDR3 is TGCAGCGTTGAGGCGGCCGATCTCTCTGGGGCCAACGTCCTGACTTTC.

V gene TRBV29-1 combines with J gene TRBJ2-5; 7 bases are shared with TRBD1. J lost 5 bases, V lost 4 bases, and 4 bases had no gene match. CDR1 and CDR2 (germline): SQVTM, ANQGSEA. CDR3 length: 12 amino acids. CDR3 protein: CSVVTQGETQYF. CDR3 sequence (DNA): TGCAGCGTTGTAACACAGGGGGAGACCCAGTACTTC.

The chain has TRBV29-1 and TRBJ1-2; D may be TRBD1 (6 bases). V lost 2 bases and J 7 bases, leaving 20 bases between the germline ends. Looked up from germline, CDR1 is SQVTM and CDR2 is ANQGSEA. The CDR3 is 15 amino acids. Written as DNA, the CDR3 is TGCAGCGTTGAATCGGTCGGGGGGCTCACGGGTGGCTACACCTTC. The encoded protein is CSVESVGGLTGGYTF. Variable domain in full (rest from reference TRBV29-1 and TRBJ1-2): SAVISQKPSRDICQRGTSLTIQCQVDSQVTMMFWYRQQPGQSLTLIATANQGSEATYESGFVIDKFPISRPNLTFSTLTVSNMSPEDSSIYLCSVESVGGLTGGYTFGSGTRLTVV.

The V and J genes are TRBV14 and TRBJ1-1, with D perhaps matching TRBD1 (5 bases). Trimming took 4 bases from V and 1 from J, leaving 7 bases between them. Per the germline V gene, CDR1 is SGHDN and CDR2 is FVKESK. The length of the CDR3 is 13 residues. CDR3 nucleotide sequence: TGTGCCAGCAGCCCGACAGAGAACACTGAAGCTTTCTTT. This gives the protein CASSPTENTEAFF.

V is TRBV4-1 and J is TRBJ2-5; 9 nucleotides align to TRBD1. The CDR3 length is 15 residues. CDR1 and CDR2 (germline): MGHRA, YSYEKL. The V and J ends lost 4 bases and 3 bases, in that order; junction bases with no gene match: 6. The CDR3 DNA reads as TGCGCCAGCAGCCTCCCCAGGACAGGGGAAGAGACCCAGTACTTC. It translates to CASSLPRTGEETQYF.

This clone was recorded at least ten times. The V and J genes are TRBV4-2 and TRBJ2-7; 9 bases fit TRBD2. With 3 bases clipped from V and 7 bases from J, the junction kept 13 bases outside the gene matches. This CDR3 is built from 16 residues. Germline-derived CDR1 and CDR2 are LGHNA and YNFKEQ. CDR3 nucleotides: TGTGCCAGCAGCCAGTGGCCCAGCGGGGGGCTGGAAGAGCAGTACTTC. This gives the protein CASSQWPSGGLEEQYF.

Only a few counts were recorded for this clone. The rearrangement links TRBV27 to TRBJ1-5; TRBD1 aligns across 7 bases. This CDR3 is 14 amino acids long. The germline gives CDR1 MNHEY, CDR2 SMNVEV (reference sequence). After removal of 6 bases from V and 5 bases from J, the junction contained 7 bases not matched to a gene. CDR3 sequence: CASSPGTDHQPQHF. Here the CDR3 DNA reads TGTGCCAGCAGCCCCGGGACAGACCATCAGCCCCAGCATTTT.

The sample holds a few counts of this clone. This chain joins TRBV11-2 and TRBJ2-1; TRBD1 matches 8 bases. CDR1 and CDR2 (germline): SGHAT, FQNNGV. There are 18 residues in the CDR3. The J segment lost 0 bases and the V segment lost 0 bases, leaving 7 bases of the junction unmatched. The CDR3 sequence is CASSLDWGQVFSYNEQFF. CDR3 in DNA: TGTGCCAGCAGCTTAGATTGGGGACAGGTTTTCTCCTACAATGAGCAGTTCTTC.

In this sample, this clone turned up a few times. V usage is TRBV7-9 and J usage is TRBJ2-1; 9 bases align to TRBD1. CDR3 length equals 11 residues. Trimming cost V 5 bases and J 15 bases; bases outside gene matches: 5. Germline V lookup: CDR1 SEHNR, CDR2 FQNEAQ (reference sequence). CDR3 loop: CASSPGQGTFF. For the CDR3, the DNA is TGTGCCAGCAGCCCCGGACAGGGGACGTTCTTC.

V and J are TRBV9 and TRBJ2-3; D possibly matches TRBD1 or TRBD2 (6 bases each). Germline values: CDR1 SGDLS, CDR2 YYNGEE. The CDR3 runs 17 residues. The V end lost 5 bases, the J end lost 1 base, and 20 bases lay between the germline ends. The CDR3 reads CASSPRLKGGRTDTQYF. The DNA for the CDR3 is TGTGCCAGCAGTCCTCGATTGAAGGGGGGCCGCACAGATACGCAGTATTTT.

The rearrangement uses TRBV29-1 and TRBJ2-3; 7 bases line up with TRBD2. Germline V lookup: CDR1 SQVTM, CDR2 ANQGSEA. Trimming at V came to 3 bases and at J to 2 bases, leaving 5 bases not matched to a gene. CDR3 length: 14 residues. CDR3 sequence (DNA): TGCAGCGTTGAGGGGAGCGGGGTCACAGATACGCAGTATTTT. It encodes CSVEGSGVTDTQYF.

The V call is TRBV9, the J call TRBJ2-3; 13 nucleotides align to TRBD2. V was pared by 3 bases and J by 3 bases, with 4 bases of the junction left unmatched. The CDR3 loop spans 16 amino acids. Germline loops: CDR1 SGDLS, CDR2 YYNGEE. The DNA for the CDR3 is TGTGCCAGCAGCGGTACTAGCGGGGGGGCAACAGATACGCAGTATTTT. It is translated as CASSGTSGGATDTQYF.

The chain carries TRBV2 and TRBJ2-4; D is ambiguous. V was shortened by 2 bases and J by 2 bases, with 1 base between the two germline ends. Per germline, CDR1 SNHLY and CDR2 FYNNEI. The CDR3 has 12 amino acids. CDR3 sequence reads: CASSEPKNIQYF. CDR3 in DNA: TGTGCCAGCAGTGAACCCAAAAACATTCAGTACTTC. The variable domain in full, completed from reference TRBV2 and TRBJ2-4, reads EPEVTQTPSHQVTQMGQEVILRCVPISNHLYFYWYRQILGQKVEFLVSFYNNEISEKSEIFDDQFSVERPDGSNFTLKIRSTKLEDSAMYFCASSEPKNIQYFGAGTRLSVL.

V and J are TRBV4-2 and TRBJ1-2; D remains unclear. The CDR3 covers 16 residues. Trimming cost V 1 base and J 4 bases, with 16 bases left between them. The germline gives CDR1 LGHNA, CDR2 YNFKEQ. CDR3 protein: CASSQGVLESVYGYTF. CDR3 sequence (DNA): TGTGCCAGCAGCCAAGGAGTTTTGGAGTCGGTCTATGGCTACACCTTC.

The gene calls are TRBV10-3 and TRBJ2-1, with D perhaps assigned TRBD1 or TRBD2 (6 bases each). This CDR3 has 15 residues. CDR1 ENHRY and CDR2 SYGVKD come from the germline V gene. V lost 2 bases to trimming and J lost 8 bases, with 16 bases between them. CDR3 DNA: TGTGCCATCAGTGAGGACGGTCGGGGGCCTCATGAGCAGTTCTTC. Its protein product is CAISEDGRGPHEQFF.

This clone was recorded once. The gene calls are TRBV5-6 and TRBJ2-1; 8 bases align to TRBD2. Germline CDR1 reads SGHDT; CDR2 reads YYEEEE. The CDR3 is made up of 13 amino acids. V dropped 1 base and J dropped 7; count of bases not matched to a gene: 1. The CDR3 protein is CASSLSGGNEQFF. The DNA for the CDR3 is TGTGCCAGCAGCTTGAGCGGGGGAAATGAGCAGTTCTTC. The variable domain in full, with the rest retrieved from reference TRBV5-6 and TRBJ2-1, is DAGVTQSPTHLIKTRGQQVTLRCSPKSGHDTVSWYQQALGQGPQFIFQYYEEEERQRGNFPDRFSGHQFPNYSSELNVNALLLGDSALYLCASSLSGGNEQFFGPGTRLTVL.

CDR3 DNA sequence: TGCGCCAGCAGCCAAGCGGGAGGGGCCGGGGAGCTGTTTTTT. This translates into CASSQAGGAGELFF. The V gene is TRBV4-1, the J gene TRBJ2-2, with TRBD2 identical over 8 bases. The germline V gene encodes CDR1 MGHRA and CDR2 YSYEKL. J gave up 6 bases and V 1 base, and 1 base lay outside the gene matches. The CDR3 totals 14 residues.

The CDR3 DNA reads TGTGCCAGCAGCTTATCCCTTCCAGGGGAAGCGAACACTGAAGCTTTCTTT. Encoded protein: CASSLSLPGEANTEAFF. The J gene is TRBJ1-1, the V gene TRBV7-8; maybe TRBD1 (6 bases). CDR1 and CDR2 from the germline V gene are SGHVS and FQNEAQ. The V end was cut by 2 bases, the J end by 1 base, with 17 bases between. CDR3 size: 17 residues.